What follows are 17 T cell receptor beta chains derived from one specimen sequenced in a study of CD8+ T cells in alopecia areata (dated by TCRdb to the late 2010s). The library was made by the immunoSEQ multiplex PCR assay. For TCR sequencing, RNA was extracted from every sample and reverse transcribed into cDNA to serve as template. In TCRdb, the immuneACCESS table is reduced to in-frame sequences with V and J assigned. These tables do not hold every clone; where another copy was compared, an unresolved V gene accounts for under half, and the others remain unexplained. This sample is represented by approximately 170,000 clones; 60% to 75% of them were singletons. More than 13% of the sample is in the top ten clones. This sample's time point label indicates: about 5 months on oral tofacitinib. The treatment or condition label corresponds to: oral pan-JAK inhibitor, 5-10 mg twice daily. The input for sequencing was CD4+ T cells sorted from blood, taken at week 24, from a patient treated with tofacitinib. These receptors originate from a human donor with alopecia areata.

The chain combines TRBV29-1 with TRBJ2-7; 7 bases are a match to TRBD1. CDR1 and CDR2 from the germline V gene are SQVTM and ANQGSEA. CDR3 length: 12 amino acids. In DNA, the CDR3 is TGCTACAGGGGACCGATCTCCTACGAGCAGTACTTC. This codes for CYRGPISYEQYF.

The V gene is TRBV28, the J gene TRBJ2-5; D unclear. The J call is in doubt because the DNA end fits TRBJ2-7 better. The CDR3 extends over 12 amino acids. Looked up from germline, CDR1 is MDHEN and CDR2 is SYDVKM. The CDR3 coding sequence is TGTGCCAGCAGTTCGGGCAGGTACGAGCAGTACTTC. Translated, it gives CASSSGRYEQYF.

The genes are TRBV10-3 and TRBJ2-2; a possible D gene is TRBD1 (5 bases). The germline V gene encodes CDR1 ENHRY and CDR2 SYGVKD. CDR3 length: 13 residues. V shed 7 bases and J shed 3 bases, with 9 bases lying between them. The CDR3 region has the DNA TGTGCCATCACAGGGATGGACACCGGGGAGCTGTTTTTT. Translated, it gives CAITGMDTGELFF.

This clone was found a few times. The V call is TRBV10-3, the J call TRBJ2-7; 14 positions agree with TRBD2. The CDR3 contains 20 residues. V was pared by 0 bases and J by 1 base, with 11 bases of the junction left unmatched. Germline V gives CDR1 ENHRY, CDR2 SYGVKD. In nucleotides, the CDR3 is TGTGCCATCAGTGAGTCACCCGGTAGACTAGCGGGGGGGATTTCCTACGAGCAGTACTTC. Its protein product is CAISESPGRLAGGISYEQYF.

The chain joins TRBV5-6 to TRBJ1-2, with 10 bases identical to TRBD1. The CDR3 has 15 residues. V was pared by 9 bases and J by 7 bases, with 15 bases of the junction left unmatched. The germline CDR1 and CDR2 sequences are SGHDT and YYEEEE. Written as DNA, the CDR3 is TGTGCCACCAAAGACAGGGGGCTTGGCGTAAGTGGCTACACCTTC. It is translated as CATKDRGLGVSGYTF.

The chain joins TRBV2 to TRBJ2-5; a weak D match, TRBD1 (5 bases). Trimming cost V 6 bases and J 3 bases, with 20 bases left between them. The length of the CDR3 is 16 residues. CDR1 is SNHLY, CDR2 FYNNEI, per germline. The CDR3 DNA follows: TGTGCCAGCAGAGCACCTACCAGGGTTGGGGAAGAGACCCAGTACTTC. Its protein is CASRAPTRVGEETQYF.

This chain connects TRBV5-1 to TRBJ2-7; 10 bases align to TRBD1. Unmatched junction bases numbered 2, after V lost 7 bases and J lost 4 bases. The CDR3 runs to 12 residues. From germline, CDR1 is SGHRS and CDR2 YFSETQ. CDR3 residues: CASRDRGYEQYF. In nucleotides, the CDR3 is TGCGCCAGCCGGGACAGGGGTTACGAGCAGTACTTC.

This clone was detected a few times. J is TRBJ1-1 and V is TRBV29-1, with 11 positions matching TRBD1. CDR1 is SQVTM, CDR2 ANQGSEA, per germline. Germline trimming cut 6 bases from V and 4 bases from J; bases unmatched to any gene: 7. The CDR3 runs to 14 residues. DNA for the CDR3: TGCAGCGTCCTAAGGGGGACAGGGGGCACTGAAGCTTTCTTT. Amino acid sequence: CSVLRGTGGTEAFF.

The rearrangement uses TRBV29-1 and TRBJ2-3; a weak D match, TRBD1 (6 bases). Per germline, CDR1 SQVTM and CDR2 ANQGSEA. The CDR3 contains 13 residues. V dropped 6 bases and J dropped 1 base, with 11 bases sitting between them. DNA of the CDR3: TGCAGCGTCCAGACAGGCCGCACAGATACGCAGTATTTT. Protein sequence: CSVQTGRTDTQYF.

The V call is TRBV27, the J call TRBJ2-3; no clear D. The ends were cut back, 3 bases at V and 1 base at J, with 5 bases in the middle. The germline gives CDR1 MNHEY, CDR2 SMNVEV (reference sequence). This CDR3 contains 13 residues. The CDR3 coding sequence is TGTGCCAGCAGTTTGAGAGGCACAGATACGCAGTATTTT. Translation: CASSLRGTDTQYF.

The chain employs TRBV11-3 and TRBJ1-2; 7 bases are a match to TRBD1. Germline V gene sequence: CDR1 SGHNT, CDR2 YENEEA. V dropped 3 bases and J dropped 4; count of bases not matched to a gene: 11. The CDR3 consists of 16 residues. CDR3 in DNA: TGTGCCAGCAGCTTCGCCACGGGACAGCTTAGCTATGGCTACACCTTC. Its protein product is CASSFATGQLSYGYTF. The variable domain in full, completed from reference TRBV11-3 and TRBJ1-2, reads EAGVVQSPRYKIIEKKQPVAFWCNPISGHNTLYWYLQNLGQGPELLIRYENEEAVDDSQLPKDRFSAERLKGVDSTLKIQPAELGDSAVYLCASSFATGQLSYGYTFGSGTRLTVV.

This clone was detected a few times. The chain has TRBV10-3 and TRBJ2-2, with a weak D call TRBD1 (5 bases). The CDR3 is 16 amino acids. The germline CDR1 and CDR2 sequences are ENHRY and SYGVKD. The ends were cut back, 4 bases at V and 0 bases at J, with 12 bases in the middle. The CDR3 region has the DNA TGTGCCATCAGTGGGGAACAACAGGCGAACACCGGGGAGCTGTTTTTT. Protein: CAISGEQQANTGELFF.

There are a few counts of this clone. The rearrangement joins TRBV28 to TRBJ2-7, with D possibly matching TRBD2 (6 bases). Germline V gene data show CDR1 as MDHEN and CDR2 as SYDVKM. The CDR3 has 15 residues. V lost 7 bases and J 3 bases, leaving 19 bases between the germline ends. CDR3 amino acids: CASTPAGWGNYEQYF. Here the CDR3 DNA reads TGTGCCAGCACCCCCGCGGGGTGGGGTAACTACGAGCAGTACTTC.

V usage is TRBV2 and J usage is TRBJ1-2; D unresolved. The CDR3 runs 12 residues. Germline V gives CDR1 SNHLY, CDR2 FYNNEI. Trimming pared 5 bases from V and 2 bases from J, leaving 6 bases between. Here the CDR3 reads CASSPENYGYTF. The CDR3 coding sequence is TGTGCCAGCAGTCCGGAGAACTATGGCTACACCTTC.

This clone was found a few times. The genes are TRBV7-3 and TRBJ2-7, with a weak D call TRBD2 (7 bases). Between the trimmed V and J ends, which lost 1 base and 1 base, there was a span of 11 bases. The CDR3 covers 15 residues. CDR1 is SGHTA and CDR2 is FQGTGA in the germline V gene. The CDR3 region has the DNA TGTGCCAGCAGCTTAAGCGGGGGCCGTTCCTACGAGCAGTACTTC. Encoded protein: CASSLSGGRSYEQYF.

The CDR3 DNA reads TGTGCCAGCAGCCTTGGAGGTCGGATGGTTGGGCGATATAATTCACCCCTCCACTTT. This sequence encodes CASSLGGRMVGRYNSPLHF. The gene calls are TRBV4-2 and TRBJ1-6; D unclear. Germline V CDR1 and CDR2: LGHNA, YNFKEQ. V lost 4 bases and J lost 4, with 23 bases in between. There are 19 residues in the CDR3.

The V gene is TRBV29-1, the J gene TRBJ2-5, with D unclear. Germline V gene data show CDR1 as SQVTM and CDR2 as ANQGSEA. The V end lost 8 bases, the J end lost 3 bases, and 10 bases lay between the germline ends. The CDR3 extends over 11 amino acids. CDR3 in DNA: TGCAGCTTGAGCTCAAAAGAGACCCAGTACTTC. It encodes CSLSSKETQYF.